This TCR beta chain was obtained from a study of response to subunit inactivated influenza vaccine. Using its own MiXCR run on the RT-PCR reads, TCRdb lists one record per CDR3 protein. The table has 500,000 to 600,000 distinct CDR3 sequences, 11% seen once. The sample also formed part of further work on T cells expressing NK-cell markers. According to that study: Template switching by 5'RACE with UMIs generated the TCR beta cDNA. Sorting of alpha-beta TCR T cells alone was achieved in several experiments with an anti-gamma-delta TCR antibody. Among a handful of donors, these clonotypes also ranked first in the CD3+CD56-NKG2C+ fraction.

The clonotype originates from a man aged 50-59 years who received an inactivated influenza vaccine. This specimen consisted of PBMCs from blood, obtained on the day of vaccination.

The CDR3 DNA is TGTGCCAGCAGCTTAACTCCGGGACAGGGCGATGAGCAGTTCTTC. Encoded protein: CASSLTPGQGDEQFF. The chain carries TRBV7-9 and TRBJ2-1, with TRBD1 identical over 9 bases. The CDR3 covers 15 residues. V was clipped by 2 bases and J by 8 bases; unmatched bases: 7. Germline V gene lookup returns CDR1 SEHNR and CDR2 FQNEAQ (reference sequence). Filled out from reference TRBV7-9 and TRBJ2-1, the complete variable domain reads DTGVSQNPRHKITKRGQNVTFRCDPISEHNRLYWYRQTLGQGPEFLTYFQNEAQLEKSRLLSDRFSAERPKGSFSTLEIQRTEQGDSAMYLCASSLTPGQGDEQFFGPGTRLTVL.